The clone carrying this T cell receptor (beta chain) was recorded once. CDR3 size: 17 residues. The germline CDR1 and CDR2 sequences are MGHRA and YSYEKL. Unmatched junction bases numbered 0, after V lost 1 base and J lost 1 base. This entry is derived from a study of T cell changes during pregnancy in multiple sclerosis. Produced via immunoSEQ multiplex PCR; TCRdb's table is partial and in-frame only. The sample carries 55,000 to 70,000 clones, just under 95% recorded once. The chain combines TRBV4-1 with TRBJ2-2, with 13 bases that match TRBD2. The TCR originated in a female donor with multiple sclerosis, enrolled in a pregnancy study. The starting material was CD4+ T cells from peripheral blood mononuclear cells, obtained before pregnancy. The CDR3 nucleotides are TGCGCCAGCAGCCAAGGGACTAGCGGGAGGAACACCGGGGAGCTGTTTTTT. Residues: CASSQGTSGRNTGELFF.